Below are 9 T cell receptor beta chains sequenced from a single sample in a study of early T cells in non-severe SARS-CoV-2 infection. Via MiXCR, TCRdb re-called the 5' RACE reads, giving one row per CDR3 protein. The table lists around 55,000 distinct CDR3 sequences, roughly an eighth of them singletons. Material for sequencing was whole blood. These receptors were taken from an adult who was a healthcare worker with PCR-confirmed SARS-CoV-2 infection or an uninfected control (not recorded which).

The sample holds a few counts of this clonotype. The genes are TRBV11-2 and TRBJ2-1, with D uncertain. The length of the CDR3 is 14 residues. V was trimmed by 1 base and J by 8 bases, leaving 12 bases between them. Looked up from germline, CDR1 is SGHAT and CDR2 is FQNNGV. CDR3 sequence (DNA): TGTGCCAGCAGCTTAGTATGGCACCCGGATGAGCAGTTCTTC. Protein sequence: CASSLVWHPDEQFF.

This clonotype has ten or more counts. The chain has TRBV29-1 and TRBJ2-1, with D perhaps assigned TRBD1 or TRBD2 (5 bases each). Germline V gene sequence: CDR1 SQVTM, CDR2 ANQGSEA. The germline V and J ends were trimmed by 7 bases and 1 base, with 11 bases remaining between them. The CDR3 has 13 amino acids. CDR3 sequence reads: CSAGTESYNEQFF. The DNA of the CDR3 is TGCAGCGCCGGGACGGAGTCCTACAATGAGCAGTTCTTC.

Of note for this clonotype: This may come from a read error, since a much larger clone is one base off. The chain uses TRBV27 and TRBJ2-3, with D possibly matching TRBD2 (6 bases). Trimming stripped 7 bases from V and 6 bases from J, with 20 bases between. The CDR3 is 15 residues long. Germline-derived CDR1 and CDR2 are MNHEY and SMNVEV (reference sequence). The DNA of the CDR3 is TGTGCCAGCATACGACTAGTTGGCACCGCGGATACGCAGTATTTT. Its protein is CASIRLVGTADTQYF.

This chain uses TRBV29-1 with TRBJ2-5; tentatively, D is TRBD2 (5 bases). Trimming removed 6 bases at V and 9 bases at J, with 14 bases between. The CDR3 totals 11 residues. Germline CDR1 and CDR2: SQVTM and ANQGSEA. In nucleotides, the CDR3 is TGCAGCGTATTCGGGGTACGGGCCCAGTACTTC. Translating gives CSVFGVRAQYF. The full variable domain, in which reference TRBV29-1 and TRBJ2-5 provide the parts outside the CDR3, is SAVISQKPSRDICQRGTSLTIQCQVDSQVTMMFWYRQQPGQSLTLIATANQGSEATYESGFVIDKFPISRPNLTFSTLTVSNMSPEDSSIYLCSVFGVRAQYFGPGTRLLVL.

The chain carries TRBV20-1 and TRBJ2-7; perhaps TRBD1 as D (5 bases). The V gene's germline CDR1 is DFQATT and CDR2 SNEGSKA (reference sequence). The CDR3 is 15 residues long. V lost 3 bases, J lost 0 bases, and 15 bases lay in between. The CDR3 loop reads CSASGKGSNSYEQYF. In DNA form, the CDR3 reads TGCAGTGCTAGTGGAAAGGGGTCCAACTCCTACGAGCAGTACTTC.

This clonotype was recorded many times. The genes are TRBV25-1 and TRBJ2-1, with D possibly being TRBD2 (6 bases). Germline V gene sequence: CDR1 MGHDK, CDR2 SYGVNS. CDR3 length equals 14 residues. V lost 6 bases and J lost 0, with 9 bases in between. The CDR3 protein is CASSGGNSYNEQFF. The DNA for the CDR3 is TGTGCCAGCAGCGGGGGAAACTCCTACAATGAGCAGTTCTTC.

In this sample, this clonotype is medium-sized. The rearrangement joins TRBV7-9 to TRBJ1-1; D unclear. CDR1 SEHNR and CDR2 FQNEAQ come from the germline V gene (reference sequence). The CDR3 is 14 residues long. V lost 4 bases, J lost 3 bases, and 12 bases lay in between. The CDR3 sequence is CASSSSNTDTEAFF. CDR3 sequence (DNA): TGTGCCAGCAGCTCCTCCAACACAGACACTGAAGCTTTCTTT. The variable domain in full, with the rest retrieved from reference TRBV7-9 and TRBJ1-1, is DTGVSQNPRHKITKRGQNVTFRCDPISEHNRLYWYRQTLGQGPEFLTYFQNEAQLEKSRLLSDRFSAERPKGSFSTLEIQRTEQGDSAMYLCASSSSNTDTEAFFGQGTRLTVV.

This clonotype was detected ten times or more. J is TRBJ1-1 and V is TRBV7-9; tentatively, D is TRBD1 (6 bases). From germline, CDR1 is SEHNR and CDR2 FQNEAQ (reference sequence). Trimming cost V 5 bases and J 2 bases, with 18 bases left between them. The CDR3 runs to 16 residues. CDR3 protein: CASSPDSRGRNTEAFF. CDR3 bases: TGTGCCAGCAGCCCGGACAGTCGGGGGCGTAACACTGAAGCTTTCTTT.

The DNA of the CDR3 is TGTGCCAGCTTGCGCTCTGGGGCCAACGTCCTGACTTTC. Translation gives CASLRSGANVLTF. The chain links TRBV7-9 to TRBJ2-6; no definite D call. In germline, CDR1 is SEHNR, CDR2 FQNEAQ (reference sequence). The CDR3 is 13 residues long. Trimming removed 8 bases from V and 0 bases from J, with 5 bases in between.